This T cell receptor (beta chain) was recorded in a study of blood T cell repertoires in COVID-19. Per the authors' pipeline: Amplification of reference gene primers was used by the study to estimate nucleated cell counts. Method: immunoSEQ multiplex PCR; TCRdb's copy keeps in-frame clones and lacks some. V and J calls and clone size are as listed in that table; D and trimming were resolved from the DNA. The table includes approximately 120,000 clones, 80% to 85% detected once. The study drew participants aged about 18 to 89 years from 20 to 30 US areas. Assignment of participants to cohorts was predicated upon participant-reported clinical history. Among Cohort 3 donors, those recovered had two negative PCRs, clearance, or symptom resolution. Germline lookup yields CDR1 KGHSH and CDR2 LQKENI. There are 13 residues in the CDR3. The ends were cut back, 0 bases at V and 7 bases at J, with 9 bases in the middle.

The J gene is TRBJ1-2, the V gene TRBV18; D gene unclear. Sequenced material: PBMCs or T cells enriched from blood (not recorded which). The clonotype originates from a man in his thirties or forties who had recovered from COVID-19. The CDR3, as DNA: TGTGCCAGCTCACCACCGAACAGAGCTGGCTACACCTTC. Translated: CASSPPNRAGYTF.